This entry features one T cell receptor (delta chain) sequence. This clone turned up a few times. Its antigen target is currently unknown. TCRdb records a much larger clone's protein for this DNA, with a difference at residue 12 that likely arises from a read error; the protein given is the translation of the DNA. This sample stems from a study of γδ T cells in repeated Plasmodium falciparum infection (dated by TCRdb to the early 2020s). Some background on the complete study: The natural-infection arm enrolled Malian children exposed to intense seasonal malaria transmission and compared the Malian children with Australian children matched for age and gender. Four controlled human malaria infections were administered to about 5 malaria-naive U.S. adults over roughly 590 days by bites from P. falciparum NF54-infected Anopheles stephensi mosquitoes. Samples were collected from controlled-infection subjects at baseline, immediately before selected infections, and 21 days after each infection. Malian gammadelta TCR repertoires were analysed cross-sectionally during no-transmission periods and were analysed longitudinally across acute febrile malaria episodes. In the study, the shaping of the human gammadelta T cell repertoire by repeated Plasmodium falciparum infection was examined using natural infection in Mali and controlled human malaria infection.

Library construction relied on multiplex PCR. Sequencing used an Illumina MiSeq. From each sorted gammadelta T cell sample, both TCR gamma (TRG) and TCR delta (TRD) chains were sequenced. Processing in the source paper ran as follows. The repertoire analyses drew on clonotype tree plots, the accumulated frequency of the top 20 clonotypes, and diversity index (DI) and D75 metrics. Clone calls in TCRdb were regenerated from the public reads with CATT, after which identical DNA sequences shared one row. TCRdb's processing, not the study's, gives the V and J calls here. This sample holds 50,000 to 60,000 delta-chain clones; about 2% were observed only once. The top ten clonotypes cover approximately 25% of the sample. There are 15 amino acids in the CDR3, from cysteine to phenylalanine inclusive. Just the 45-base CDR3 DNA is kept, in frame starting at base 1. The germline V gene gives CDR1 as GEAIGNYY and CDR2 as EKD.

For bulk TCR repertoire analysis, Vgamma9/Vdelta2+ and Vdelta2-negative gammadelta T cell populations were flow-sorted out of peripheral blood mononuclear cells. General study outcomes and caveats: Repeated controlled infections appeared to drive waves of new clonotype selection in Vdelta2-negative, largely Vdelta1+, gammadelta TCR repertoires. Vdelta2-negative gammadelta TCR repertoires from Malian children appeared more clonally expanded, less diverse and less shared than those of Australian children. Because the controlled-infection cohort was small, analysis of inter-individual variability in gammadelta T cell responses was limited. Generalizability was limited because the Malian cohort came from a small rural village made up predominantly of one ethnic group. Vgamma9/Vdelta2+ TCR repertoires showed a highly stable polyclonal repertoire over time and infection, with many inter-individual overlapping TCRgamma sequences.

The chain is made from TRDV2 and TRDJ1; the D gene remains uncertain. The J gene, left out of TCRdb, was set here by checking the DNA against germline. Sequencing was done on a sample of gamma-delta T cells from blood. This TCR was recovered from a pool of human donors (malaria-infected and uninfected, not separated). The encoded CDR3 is CACDTLIQRTDILIF. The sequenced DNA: TGTGCCTGTGACACCCTAATACAAAGGACCGATATACTCATCTTT.